Each of the 21 T cell receptor beta chains below was sequenced from the same sample in a study of T cell repertoires in cytomegalovirus infection. TCRdb called the reads again in MiXCR, with one record for every CDR3 protein. The sample has about 900,000 distinct CDR3 sequences; roughly 31% are singletons. What these receptors recognize is not known. Sequencing was performed on cultured CD8+ T cells from PBMCs, taken from culture after CMV antigen stimulation. The receptors originated from a human donor in good health (CMV status not recorded). Some clones in this sample may be carry-over from other donors' samples.

Turning to this clonotype: It may be a read error: a sequence one base away is much more abundant. The chain recombines TRBV7-9 with TRBJ2-1; the match to TRBD2 covers 10 bases. CDR3 length: 18 residues. V shed 8 bases, J shed 1 base, and the junction held 14 bases outside the gene matches. Germline values: CDR1 SEHNR, CDR2 FQNEAQ (reference sequence). The CDR3 DNA reads TGTGCCAGCGGTGCCGAGTTGCGACTAGCGGGTTCCTACAATGAGCAGTTCTTC. It yields the protein CASGAELRLAGSYNEQFF. Drawing the rest from reference TRBV7-9 and TRBJ2-1, the complete variable domain is DTGVSQNPRHKITKRGQNVTFRCDPISEHNRLYWYRQTLGQGPEFLTYFQNEAQLEKSRLLSDRFSAERPKGSFSTLEIQRTEQGDSAMYLCASGAELRLAGSYNEQFFGPGTRLTVL.

This clonotype came up a few times. Because it lacks the conserved phenylalanine or tryptophan at the end, this CDR3 is likely a read error. The gene calls are TRBV7-3 and TRBJ2-5; D ambiguous. The CDR3 spans 14 residues. Looked up from germline, CDR1 is SGHTA and CDR2 is FQGTGA. Trimming stripped 0 bases from V and 2 bases from J, with 7 bases between. The CDR3 sequence is CASSLTGEQETQYL. The CDR3 bases are TGTGCCAGCAGCTTAACAGGCGAGCAAGAGACCCAGTACTTA.

V gene TRBV29-1 combines with J gene TRBJ2-6; TRBD1 matches at 8 bases. The CDR3 runs 15 residues. Germline V CDR1 and CDR2: SQVTM, ANQGSEA. The trim removed 4 bases at V and 0 bases at J, leaving 2 bases unmatched. The CDR3 coding sequence is TGCAGCGTTGCCGGGACAGGCTCTGGGGCCAACGTCCTGACTTTC. Its translation: CSVAGTGSGANVLTF.

The chain joins TRBV2 to TRBJ2-2; 9 bases line up with TRBD1. CDR1 SNHLY and CDR2 FYNNEI come from the germline V gene. The CDR3 has 16 amino acids. V trimming: 7 bases; J trimming: 1 base; junction bases outside the gene matches: 7. CDR3 DNA: TGTGCCAGCAAGCAAGGGACAGGGAGGAACACCGGGGAGCTGTTTTTT. It is translated as CASKQGTGRNTGELFF.

The chain joins TRBV6-2 or TRBV6-3 to TRBJ2-5; either TRBD1 or TRBD2 may supply D (5 bases each). Trimming cost V 8 bases and J 7 bases, with 8 bases left between them. The CDR3 sequence is 10 residues long. The germline V gene has CDR1 MNHEY and CDR2 SVGEGT. The CDR3 nucleotides read TGTGCCAGCGGGGGTCGGACCCAGTACTTC. Its protein product is CASGGRTQYF.

The rearrangement joins TRBV7-6 to TRBJ1-1, with 9 bases fitting TRBD1. The J segment lost 4 bases and the V segment lost 1 base, leaving 7 bases of the junction unmatched. The CDR3 has 16 residues. CDR1 and CDR2 from the germline V gene are SGHVS and FNYEAQ. This CDR3 is CASSLEATGGATEAFF. CDR3 DNA sequence: TGTGCCAGCAGCTTAGAAGCGACAGGGGGGGCCACTGAAGCTTTCTTT.

Details on this clonotype: Mismatch with germline at one junction end may stem from a read error. The gene calls are TRBV6-6 and TRBJ1-2; D may be TRBD1 (6 bases). Germline lookup yields CDR1 MNHNY and CDR2 SVGAGI (reference sequence). This CDR3 has 14 amino acids. The CDR3 spells CVSTSGWQGNGYTF. For the CDR3, the DNA is TGTGTCAGCACCTCAGGGTGGCAGGGGAATGGCTACACCTTC.

Many counts were recorded for this clonotype. The chain links TRBV5-8 to TRBJ1-6; 8 bases align to TRBD1. Germline V gene sequence: CDR1 SGHTS, CDR2 YDEGEE. The trim removed 4 bases at V and 0 bases at J, leaving 3 bases unmatched. The CDR3 runs to 16 residues. The CDR3 region is CASSRTGSSYNSPLHF. The CDR3 region has the DNA TGTGCCAGCAGCCGGACAGGGAGCTCCTATAATTCACCCCTCCACTTT.

The sample holds a few counts of this clonotype. The gene calls are TRBV6-6 and TRBJ2-3, with TRBD2 as a possible D gene (6 bases). Germline V gene lookup returns CDR1 MNHNY and CDR2 SVGAGI (reference sequence). V was shortened by 7 bases and J by 1 base, with 12 bases between the two germline ends. The CDR3 length is 14 residues. The DNA of the CDR3 is TGTGCCAGCACCTTTAGCGGTGGCACAGATACGCAGTATTTT. Its translation is CASTFSGGTDTQYF.

The V gene is TRBV7-9, the J gene TRBJ2-1; 8 nucleotides align to TRBD2. The CDR3 sequence is 16 residues long. Trimming took 5 bases from V and 7 from J; bases not matched to a gene: 13. CDR1 SEHNR and CDR2 FQNEAQ come from the germline V gene (reference sequence). CDR3 nucleotides: TGTGCCAGCAGCCAGTCCGGGACTAGTACTTGGAATGAGCAGTTCTTC. Amino acids: CASSQSGTSTWNEQFF.

This chain uses TRBV27 with TRBJ2-2; D not certain. V was cut by 2 bases and J by 7 bases, with 8 bases left in between. The CDR3 runs 13 residues. CDR1 and CDR2 from the germline V gene are MNHEY and SMNVEV (reference sequence). The CDR3 loop reads CASSLLGFGELFF. The CDR3 DNA follows: TGTGCCAGCAGTTTACTGGGGTTCGGGGAGCTGTTTTTT.

The CDR3 protein is CASSSNSYGYTF. CDR3 sequence (DNA): TGTGCCAGCAGTTCCAACAGCTATGGCTACACCTTC. V gene TRBV12-3 or TRBV12-4 combines with J gene TRBJ1-2; no reliable D call. The CDR3 sequence is 12 residues long. V was cut by 4 bases and J by 4 bases, with 7 bases left in between.

The CDR3 spells CAISESKRNPTDTQYF. In DNA, the CDR3 is TGTGCCATCAGTGAGTCGAAGCGGAACCCGACAGATACGCAGTATTTT. V gene TRBV10-3 combines with J gene TRBJ2-3; D perhaps matches TRBD2 (5 bases). Trimming shortened V by 0 bases and J by 3 bases, and 13 bases separated the two germline ends. Germline V gene data show CDR1 as ENHRY and CDR2 as SYGVKD. There are 16 residues in the CDR3.

This clonotype was seen a few times. The junction departs from germline at one end; a sequencing error may be responsible. The chain is built from TRBV12-3 or TRBV12-4 and TRBJ1-1; D perhaps matches TRBD1 (5 bases). The CDR3 is 12 amino acids. The CDR3 protein is CASIWGNSEAFF. In DNA, the CDR3 is TGTGCCAGCATTTGGGGGAACAGTGAAGCTTTCTTT.

The table lists this clonotype with a few counts. CDR3 nucleotide sequence: TGCGCCAGCAGCCAAGAAACTTGGGGACAGGGCACAGATACGCAGTATTTT. This gives the protein CASSQETWGQGTDTQYF. This chain uses TRBV4-3 with TRBJ2-3, with 8 bases aligning to TRBD1. Per germline, CDR1 LGHNA and CDR2 YSLEER. The CDR3 has 17 residues. Losses at the gene ends were 0 bases for V and 1 base for J; bases not matched to a gene: 6.

Points on this clonotype: One end of the junction fails to match germline, which may point to a read error. The genes are TRBV20-1 and TRBJ2-1; 9 nucleotides line up with TRBD2. This CDR3 has 14 residues. The germline V gene has CDR1 DFQATT and CDR2 SNEGSKA (reference sequence). The CDR3 coding sequence is TGCAGTGCTCGGGGCGGGGGGGCCTACAGTGAGCAGTTCTTC. Translation: CSARGGGAYSEQFF.

This clonotype was detected only a few times. The rearrangement joins TRBV9 to TRBJ1-1, with D possibly being TRBD1 (5 bases). V gave up 0 bases and J gave up 3 bases, with 12 bases separating them. CDR3 length equals 15 residues. CDR1 is SGDLS and CDR2 is YYNGEE in the germline V gene. CDR3 sequence reads: CASSVGDGADTEAFF. In nucleotides, the CDR3 is TGTGCCAGCAGCGTAGGGGACGGGGCGGACACTGAAGCTTTCTTT.

This clonotype was counted between two and nine times. This chain's CDR3 is CSASANGGLKVNEQFF. CDR3 bases: TGCAGTGCTAGTGCTAACGGGGGACTAAAGGTCAATGAGCAGTTCTTC. V usage is TRBV20-1 and J usage is TRBJ2-1, with 7 bases matching TRBD2. Germline CDR1 is DFQATT and CDR2 is SNEGSKA (reference sequence). This CDR3 comprises 16 residues. Trimming cost V 3 bases and J 6 bases; bases outside gene matches: 14.

The V and J genes are TRBV12-3 or TRBV12-4 and TRBJ2-1; TRBD1 aligns across 9 bases. V lost 3 bases and J lost 4; bases outside the gene matches: 4. The CDR3 covers 15 residues. The CDR3 region is CASSFGTGPYNEQFF. CDR3 nucleotides: TGTGCCAGCAGTTTTGGGACAGGGCCTTACAATGAGCAGTTCTTC.

V usage is TRBV6-1 and J usage is TRBJ2-7; TRBD1 aligns across 7 bases. This CDR3 has 14 amino acids. Germline assignment: CDR1 MNHNS and CDR2 SASEGT. V was pared by 3 bases and J by 5 bases, with 7 bases of the junction left unmatched. As DNA, the CDR3 is TGTGCCAGCAGTGAGCTTTGGGACAGCCACGAGCAGTACTTC. As protein: CASSELWDSHEQYF.

The DNA for the CDR3 is TGTGCCAGCAGTCCGGGACAGGGGTTTCACGAGCAGTACTTC. Amino acids: CASSPGQGFHEQYF. The rearrangement uses TRBV6-1 and TRBJ2-7; 10 positions agree with TRBD1. The germline V gene has CDR1 MNHNS and CDR2 SASEGT. V was clipped by 5 bases and J by 5 bases; unmatched bases: 6. The CDR3 has 14 residues.